This passage covers 26 T cell receptor beta chains from one sample sequenced in a study of vaccination effects on CD4 cells after COVID-19. The culture ran for roughly ten days before CD4+ T cells were isolated. The antigens of these receptors remain unknown. Method: immunoSEQ multiplex PCR; TCRdb's copy keeps in-frame clones and lacks some. The table has roughly 50,000 clones, 50% to 80% seen once; the top ten hold approximately 5%. The sample consisted of CD4+ T cells from PBMCs cultured without peptide, taken before COVID-19 vaccination. The receptors here all came from a human donor who received a COVID-19 vaccine.

The chain uses TRBV11-2 and TRBJ2-1, with a possible D match to TRBD1 (6 bases). The CDR3 extends over 13 amino acids. V lost 5 bases and J 8 bases, leaving 13 bases between the germline ends. From germline, CDR1 is SGHAT and CDR2 FQNNGV. The CDR3: CASSRRGFHEQFF. The CDR3 region has the DNA TGTGCCAGCAGCCGCAGGGGTTTCCATGAGCAGTTCTTC. Based on the CDR3 plus reference TRBV11-2 and TRBJ2-1, the full variable domain is EAGVAQSPRYKIIEKRQSVAFWCNPISGHATLYWYQQILGQGPKLLIQFQNNGVVDDSQLPKDRFSAERLKGVDSTLKIQPAKLEDSAVYLCASSRRGFHEQFFGPGTRLTVL.

The chain employs TRBV5-1 and TRBJ1-1; D is uncertain. The germline gives CDR1 SGHRS, CDR2 YFSETQ. The CDR3 runs 13 residues. Trimming took 3 bases from V and 3 from J, leaving 9 bases between them. In DNA, the CDR3 is TGCGCCAGCAGCTACGCTACGGACACTGAAGCTTTCTTT. It encodes CASSYATDTEAFF. The whole variable domain, filled in from reference TRBV5-1 and TRBJ1-1, reads KAGVTQTPRYLIKTRGQQVTLSCSPISGHRSVSWYQQTPGQGLQFLFEYFSETQRNKGNFPGRFSGRQFSNSRSEMNVSTLELGDSALYLCASSYATDTEAFFGQGTRLTVV.

This clone was seen only a few times. A read error may account for a junction end that differs from germline. The chain uses TRBV29-1 and TRBJ1-1; 8 nucleotides align to TRBD1. The CDR3 consists of 15 residues. CDR1 is SQVTM, CDR2 ANQGSEA, per germline. CDR3 loop: CSVEELWDRSPEAFF. The CDR3 nucleotides are TGCAGCGTTGAAGAATTGTGGGACAGGTCCCCTGAGGCTTTCTTT. Filled out from reference TRBV29-1 and TRBJ1-1, the complete variable domain reads SAVISQKPSRDICQRGTSLTIQCQVDSQVTMMFWYRQQPGQSLTLIATANQGSEATYESGFVIDKFPISRPNLTFSTLTVSNMSPEDSSIYLCSVEELWDRSPEAFFGQGTRLTVV.

This chain uses TRBV5-1 with TRBJ1-1, with a tentative D call TRBD1 (5 bases). Germline-derived CDR1 and CDR2 are SGHRS and YFSETQ. This CDR3 has 13 residues. V lost 7 bases, J lost 1 base, and 11 bases lay in between. CDR3 coding DNA: TGCGCCAGCCGAGGGGTACCGAACACTGAAGCTTTCTTT. Translating it yields CASRGVPNTEAFF.

V is TRBV7-9 and J is TRBJ1-2; 7 positions agree with TRBD1. The V segment lost 4 bases and the J segment 7 bases; nucleotides outside the gene matches: 12. Germline V gene sequence: CDR1 SEHNR, CDR2 FQNEAQ (reference sequence). The CDR3 loop spans 15 amino acids. CDR3 protein: CASSSRTGAILGYTF. The CDR3 DNA follows: TGTGCCAGCAGCTCTCGGACAGGTGCCATACTTGGCTACACCTTC.

V and J are TRBV29-1 and TRBJ1-1; 10 positions match TRBD1. V was pared by 7 bases and J by 1 base, with 6 bases of the junction left unmatched. The CDR3 loop spans 14 amino acids. Germline CDR1 SQVTM, CDR2 ANQGSEA. CDR3 sequence: CSARDRGWNTEAFF. The CDR3 nucleotides read TGCAGCGCCCGGGACAGGGGATGGAACACTGAAGCTTTCTTT.

V usage is TRBV9 and J usage is TRBJ2-3, with 7 bases matching TRBD1. The CDR3 extends over 16 amino acids. CDR1 and CDR2 from the germline V gene are SGDLS and YYNGEE. The ends lost 4 bases at V and 0 bases at J; junction bases unmatched: 8. Here the CDR3 reads CASSLTPGGSTDTQYF. The CDR3, as DNA: TGTGCCAGCAGCCTAACTCCAGGGGGTAGCACAGATACGCAGTATTTT.

This clone was seen more than once but under ten times. Here the CDR3 reads CASSSTTEGNTIYF. DNA for the CDR3: TGTGCCAGCAGCTCGACGACGGAGGGGAACACCATATATTTT. The rearrangement uses TRBV5-5 and TRBJ1-3; a possible D gene is TRBD1 (5 bases). The CDR3 extends over 14 amino acids. CDR1 is SGHKS, CDR2 YYEKEE, per germline (reference sequence). Trimming stripped 3 bases from V and 7 bases from J, with 14 bases between.

This chain links TRBV5-6 with TRBJ2-6, with D perhaps assigned TRBD1 or TRBD2 (5 bases each). The CDR3 consists of 15 residues. With 2 bases removed from V and 2 bases from J, the gap between germline ends came to 8 bases. From germline, CDR1 is SGHDT and CDR2 YYEEEE. The CDR3 nucleotides read TGTGCCAGCAGCTTTGGGGGTACTGGGGCCAACGTCCTGACTTTC. This translates into CASSFGGTGANVLTF.

This sequence joins TRBV5-1 and TRBJ1-6; 7 bases are a match to TRBD1. Germline lookup yields CDR1 SGHRS and CDR2 YFSETQ. The CDR3 extends over 18 amino acids. With V trimmed by 0 bases and J by 0 bases, 6 bases remained unmatched. CDR3 sequence (DNA): TGCGCCAGCAGCTTGGAAGGACAGGCCACCTCCTATAATTCACCCCTCCACTTT. Protein: CASSLEGQATSYNSPLHF.

This chain links TRBV2 with TRBJ2-7; no definite D call. The germline gives CDR1 SNHLY, CDR2 FYNNEI. V dropped 10 bases and J dropped 2 bases, with 15 bases sitting between them. The CDR3 is made up of 13 amino acids. CDR3 coding DNA: TGTGCCACCAAGGCATCTGAAACCTACGAGCAGTACTTC. Translated, it gives CATKASETYEQYF.

Only a few counts were recorded for this clone. V is TRBV30 and J is TRBJ2-2; either TRBD1 or TRBD2 may fit D (5 bases each). CDR3 size: 16 residues. Germline values: CDR1 GTSNPN, CDR2 SVGIG (reference sequence). Trimming pared 5 bases from V and 5 bases from J, leaving 21 bases between. CDR3 sequence: CAWGRAGTPGTGELFF. CDR3 nucleotide sequence: TGTGCCTGGGGACGCGCCGGGACCCCGGGGACCGGGGAGCTGTTTTTT.

The chain joins TRBV6-5 to TRBJ1-1; perhaps TRBD1 as D (5 bases). Germline CDR1 is MNHEY and CDR2 is SVGAGI. The CDR3 consists of 14 residues. V was clipped by 2 bases and J by 8 bases, with 15 bases between them. CDR3 sequence (DNA): TGTGCCAGCAGTTACGGACCTTCAGGGTCAGAAGCTTTCTTT. Translation: CASSYGPSGSEAFF.

This chain uses TRBV5-1 with TRBJ2-3; D possibly corresponds to TRBD2 (6 bases). There are 14 residues in the CDR3. Germline V gene lookup returns CDR1 SGHRS and CDR2 YFSETQ. Trimming removed 5 bases from V and 2 bases from J, with 12 bases in between. CDR3 loop: CASSTGSDTDTQYF. The CDR3 nucleotides are TGCGCCAGCAGTACCGGGAGCGACACAGATACGCAGTATTTT.

The chain employs TRBV6-6 and TRBJ1-2; possible D gene TRBD1, 5 bases. The CDR3 covers 15 residues. CDR1 MNHNY and CDR2 SVGAGI come from the germline V gene (reference sequence). For the CDR3, the DNA is TGTGCTTCCGAGCCCGACAGTGGCCCCAGGGCTGGCTACACCTTC. Translating it yields CASEPDSGPRAGYTF.

This clone was recorded only once. This rearrangement joins TRBV4-3 to TRBJ1-3; the D is unclear. The ends were cut back, 3 bases at V and 0 bases at J, with 12 bases in the middle. Germline-derived CDR1 and CDR2 are LGHNA and YSLEER. This CDR3 comprises 16 residues. CDR3 loop: CASSQGGGPSGNTIYF. The DNA of the CDR3 is TGCGCCAGCAGCCAGGGCGGTGGACCCTCTGGAAACACCATATATTTT.

This clone was seen only once. The genes are TRBV19 and TRBJ2-1; tentative D call: TRBD1 (6 bases). Germline loops: CDR1 LNHDA, CDR2 SQIVND (reference sequence). There are 19 residues in the CDR3. V lost 2 bases, J lost 0 bases, and 20 bases lay in between. The CDR3 DNA is TGTGCCAGTAGTATACACCGGCAGGGGTTATTAAGCTCCTACAATGAGCAGTTCTTC. Encoded protein: CASSIHRQGLLSSYNEQFF.

The V and J genes are TRBV6-5 and TRBJ2-6; D gene uncertain. V was trimmed by 4 bases and J by 0 bases, leaving 7 bases between them. CDR1 is MNHEY and CDR2 is SVGAGI in the germline V gene. CDR3 length: 15 residues. The CDR3 is CASSSVSSGANVLTF. The CDR3 DNA reads TGTGCCAGCAGTTCCGTTTCCTCTGGGGCCAACGTCCTGACTTTC.

The DNA of the CDR3 is TGTGCCAGCAGTGGGAATTCGGGGGGCTACACCTTC. Its translation: CASSGNSGGYTF. V and J are TRBV12-3 or TRBV12-4 and TRBJ1-2; D not certain. Trimming stripped 5 bases from V and 8 bases from J, with 12 bases between. The length of the CDR3 is 12 residues.

The chain employs TRBV4-3 and TRBJ1-4; TRBD1 aligns across 11 bases. The V segment lost 0 bases and the J segment 8 bases; nucleotides outside the gene matches: 5. This CDR3 comprises 16 residues. Looked up from germline, CDR1 is LGHNA and CDR2 is YSLEER. CDR3 in DNA: TGCGCCAGCAGCCAAGATAGTTGGACAGGGGGCGAAAAACTGTTTTTT. It yields the protein CASSQDSWTGGEKLFF.

V and J are TRBV19 and TRBJ2-1; tentatively, D is TRBD2 (5 bases). V dropped 10 bases and J dropped 5 bases, with 12 bases sitting between them. The germline V gene encodes CDR1 LNHDA and CDR2 SQIVND (reference sequence). This CDR3 contains 12 residues. The CDR3: CATVRRDNEQFF. DNA of the CDR3: TGTGCCACCGTGAGGCGGGACAATGAGCAGTTCTTC.

This clone was counted a single time. The rearrangement uses TRBV9 and TRBJ1-6; D is ambiguous. V was cut by 1 base and J by 0 bases, with 8 bases left in between. This CDR3 is built from 16 residues. CDR1 SGDLS and CDR2 YYNGEE come from the germline V gene. The CDR3 reads CASSVSPVSYNSPLHF. The CDR3 DNA follows: TGTGCCAGCAGCGTATCCCCGGTCTCCTATAATTCACCCCTCCACTTT.

The chain combines TRBV5-4 with TRBJ1-2; D is possibly TRBD1 (6 bases). Germline CDR1 and CDR2: SGHNT and YYREEE (reference sequence). The length of the CDR3 is 13 residues. With 0 bases removed from V and 6 bases from J, the gap between germline ends came to 9 bases. CDR3 sequence reads: CASSLAGTNGYTF. CDR3 nucleotides: TGTGCCAGCAGCTTGGCTGGGACAAATGGCTACACCTTC.

The chain combines TRBV25-1 with TRBJ2-2; possibly TRBD1 for D (5 bases). V lost 5 bases and J 4 bases, leaving 8 bases between the germline ends. Germline values: CDR1 MGHDK, CDR2 SYGVNS. The CDR3 extends over 13 amino acids. The CDR3 sequence: CASSMTVTGELFF. The CDR3 nucleotides read TGTGCCAGCAGTATGACAGTCACCGGGGAGCTGTTTTTT. The full variable domain, with the rest looked up from reference TRBV25-1 and TRBJ2-2, is EADIYQTPRYLVIGTGKKITLECSQTMGHDKMYWYQQDPGMELHLIHYSYGVNSTEKGDLSSESTVSRIRTEHFPLTLESARPSHTSQYLCASSMTVTGELFFGEGSRLTVL.

V usage is TRBV5-1 and J usage is TRBJ2-1, with 11 bases fitting TRBD2. The V segment lost 4 bases and the J segment 6 bases; nucleotides outside the gene matches: 6. The CDR3 extends over 15 amino acids. The V gene's germline CDR1 is SGHRS and CDR2 YFSETQ. This chain's CDR3 is CASSVGLAAPNEQFF. CDR3 DNA sequence: TGCGCCAGCAGCGTGGGACTAGCGGCCCCCAATGAGCAGTTCTTC.

This clone came up a few times. The chain has TRBV11-3 and TRBJ1-1, with D uncertain. Trimming removed 1 base from V and 5 bases from J, with 11 bases in between. CDR3 length: 14 amino acids. Per the germline V gene, CDR1 is SGHNT and CDR2 is YENEEA. DNA of the CDR3: TGTGCCAGCAGCTTAGGGGTCAGAGGAACTGAAGCTTTCTTT. This translates into CASSLGVRGTEAFF.